The sequence of this T cell receptor beta chain was determined in a study of blood T cell repertoires in COVID-19. Study-wide background: The analysed material was cDNA or gDNA that came from T cells, B-cell-depleted T cells, or PBMCs.

Germline V CDR1 and CDR2: SGDLS, YYNGEE. Trimming cost V 7 bases and J 0 bases; bases outside gene matches: 11. This CDR3 is 16 amino acids long. In the authors' workflow: Using reference gene primer amplification, nucleated cell counts were estimated. The data were produced by immunoSEQ multiplex PCR, yet TCRdb's version contains in-frame clones alone and is incomplete. D and trimming were read from the DNA, whereas the V and J calls and clone size are those reported in that table. This table holds approximately 150,000 clones, more than 75% found once. The receptor's source is a man in his forties with acute or convalescent COVID-19. V gene TRBV9 combines with J gene TRBJ2-5; 8 nucleotides match TRBD2. The sequencing sample was made of peripheral blood. CDR3 nucleotide sequence: TGTGCCAGCGCTCGTAGCGGGGCTAAAAACCAAGAGACCCAGTACTTC. Its protein is CASARSGAKNQETQYF.